This TCR beta chain was captured in a study of HIV-infected patients and healthy controls. Whole blood was used without fractionation, so all unsorted peripheral T cells were included. About 550 ng RNA was reverse transcribed with alpha and beta constant-region primers. Alpha and beta chain libraries were made separately by chain-specific third strand synthesis with multiplexing indices. In TCRdb, the 5' RACE reads were re-called with MiXCR into one record per CDR3 protein. There are approximately 17,000 distinct CDR3 sequences in the sample; around 9.2% occur only once, and 5.1% lies in the top ten. Many counts were recorded for this clonotype. The V gene lost 2 bases and the J gene lost 4 bases, with 18 bases spanning the gap. The CDR3 runs 17 residues. The V gene's germline CDR1 is SGHTA and CDR2 FQGNSA.

This chain links TRBV7-2 with TRBJ2-1; D perhaps matches TRBD1 (5 bases). Sequencing used blood. The sequence came from an adult in good health. The chain's CDR3 is CASSLSFLQGIYNEQFF. In nucleotides, the CDR3 is TGTGCCAGCAGCTTAAGTTTCCTGCAGGGTATTTACAATGAGCAGTTCTTC.